This record looks at one T cell receptor beta chain sequence and its context. Its antigen is as yet unknown. With 3 bases removed from V and 8 bases from J, the gap between germline ends came to 14 bases. There are 13 residues in the CDR3. Germline values: CDR1 SGHRS, CDR2 YFSETQ. This sample is part of a study of cytomegalovirus exposure and HLA in healthy donors. Whole-study results and caveats: Follow-up analysis later connected one missense variant in DCLRE1C with trimming of TCR beta V- and J-genes.

Both 60 Vbeta primers and 13 Jbeta primers went into the PCR. Here immunoSEQ multiplex PCR was the method, and the copy in TCRdb shows in-frame clones only, minus some. The repertoire holds 130,000 or so clones, with 80% as singletons. The TCR sequence derives from a man aged 25-45 years in good health and CMV-seronegative. This chain connects TRBV5-1 to TRBJ1-2; D is ambiguous. What was sequenced was PBMCs. CDR3 DNA: TGCGCCAGCAGCTCCGGTGGAGGGAGCGGCTACACCTTC. Residues: CASSSGGGSGYTF.